Sequencing of this TCR beta chain was carried out in a study of blood T cells in healthy people across ages. Regarding the study as a whole: The donors' CMV status was not determined, possibly confounding changes in expanded clonotypes.

Using a J-beta primer mix together with a sample-barcoded 5' primer, a second PCR was run for roughly 6 to 12 cycles. MiXCR was run by TCRdb on the 5' RACE reads, yielding one entry per CDR3 protein. The repertoire consists of 1.5 million to 2 million distinct CDR3 sequences, with roughly 30% occurring once and the leading ten covering about 10%. The sample holds a few counts of this clonotype. The antigen is not known. With each sample, at least 6 micrograms of total RNA were extracted. V was pared by 5 bases and J by 6 bases, with 16 bases between. Germline CDR1 is LGHNA and CDR2 is YNFKEQ. The CDR3 spans 15 residues.

This TCR was recovered from a woman younger than 45 in good health. Sample: blood. V is TRBV4-2 and J is TRBJ1-4; D may be TRBD1 (5 bases). The CDR3 DNA follows: TGTGCCAGCAGCATCGGCTTCGGGGCAGATGAAAAACTGTTTTTT. Its protein is CASSIGFGADEKLFF.